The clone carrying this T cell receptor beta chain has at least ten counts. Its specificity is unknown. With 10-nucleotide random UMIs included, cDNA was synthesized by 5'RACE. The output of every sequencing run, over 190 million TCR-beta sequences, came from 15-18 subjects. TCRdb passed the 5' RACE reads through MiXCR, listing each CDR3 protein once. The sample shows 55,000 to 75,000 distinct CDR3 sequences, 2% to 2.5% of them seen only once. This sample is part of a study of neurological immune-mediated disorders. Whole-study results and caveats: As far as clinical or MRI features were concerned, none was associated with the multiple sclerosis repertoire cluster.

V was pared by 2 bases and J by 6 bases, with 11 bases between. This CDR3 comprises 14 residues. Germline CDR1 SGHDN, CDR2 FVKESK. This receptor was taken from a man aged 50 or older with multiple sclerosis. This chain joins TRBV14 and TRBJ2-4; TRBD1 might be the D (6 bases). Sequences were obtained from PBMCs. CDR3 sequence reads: CASSQLTGTNIQYF. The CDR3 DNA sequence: TGTGCCAGCAGCCAATTGACAGGAACAAACATTCAGTACTTC.